The clone carrying this T cell receptor delta chain came up a few times. TCRdb re-processed the reads using CATT. This sample has roughly 3,900 delta-chain clones, with over 1.5% found just once. This sample is drawn from a study of gamma-delta chains in newborns, infants, children. This CDR3 is 18 amino acids long. After removal of 2 bases from V and 0 bases from J, the junction contained 5 bases not matched to a gene. The germline V gene encodes CDR1 GEAIGNYY and CDR2 EKD. This sequence originates from a child who was a newborn, infant or young child, either healthy, febrile or measles-vaccinated (not recorded which). Material: blood. The rearrangement joins TRDV2 to TRDJ3; 8 bases map to TRDD3. CDR3 sequence reads: CACDSTGGASWDTRQMFF. In nucleotides, the CDR3 is TGTGCCTGTGACAGTACTGGGGGGGCCTCCTGGGACACCCGACAGATGTTTTTC.